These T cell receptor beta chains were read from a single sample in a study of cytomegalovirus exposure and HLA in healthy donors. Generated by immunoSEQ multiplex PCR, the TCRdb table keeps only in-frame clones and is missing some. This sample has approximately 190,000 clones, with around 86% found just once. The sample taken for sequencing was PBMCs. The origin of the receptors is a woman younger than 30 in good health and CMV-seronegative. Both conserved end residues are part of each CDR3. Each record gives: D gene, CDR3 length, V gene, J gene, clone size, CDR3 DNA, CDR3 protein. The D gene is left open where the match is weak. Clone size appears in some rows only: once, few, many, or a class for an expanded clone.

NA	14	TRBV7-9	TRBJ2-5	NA	TGTGCCAGCAGCTCTCACACAGAGCGGGAGACCCAGTACTTC	CASSSHTERETQYF
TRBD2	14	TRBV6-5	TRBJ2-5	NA	TGTGCCAGCAGAGAGGGACTAGCGGGGGCCCCTCACTACTTC	CASREGLAGAPHYF
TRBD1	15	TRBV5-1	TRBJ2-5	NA	TGCGCCAGCAGCTTGAGTCAAGGGGGCAGAGAGACCCAGTACTTC	CASSLSQGGRETQYF
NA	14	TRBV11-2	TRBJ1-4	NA	TGTGCCAGCAGCTCCAGGGCAACTAATGAAAAACTGTTTTTT	CASSSRATNEKLFF
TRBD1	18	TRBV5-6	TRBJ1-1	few	TGTGCCAGCAGCTTGATTTTGGACAGGGTATTATTAGCCACTGAAGCTTTCTTT	CASSLILDRVLLATEAFF
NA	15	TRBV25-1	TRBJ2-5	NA	TGTGCCAGCAGTGAGCCGGGACACTACCAAGAGACCCAGTACTTC	CASSEPGHYQETQYF
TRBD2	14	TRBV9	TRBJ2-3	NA	TGTGCCAGTCAACGGGGGGAGGGCACAGATACGCAGTATTTT	CASQRGEGTDTQYF
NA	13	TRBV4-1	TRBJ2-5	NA	TGCGCCAGCAGCCAGGGGCTCGGAGAGACCCAGTACTTC	CASSQGLGETQYF
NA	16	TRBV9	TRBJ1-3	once	TGTGCCAGCAGCGTAGCGTTTGAAAAGCCTGGAAACACCATATATTTT	CASSVAFEKPGNTIYF
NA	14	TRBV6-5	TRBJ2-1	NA	TGTGCCAGCAGTTACTCGAAGGGGGGGATCGAGCAGTTCTTC	CASSYSKGGIEQFF
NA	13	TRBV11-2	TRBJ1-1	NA	TGTGCCAGCAGCTTGGAGGGCGCGACTGAAGCTTTCTTT	CASSLEGATEAFF
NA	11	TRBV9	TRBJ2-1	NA	TGTGCCAGCAAGAGGGGGTATGAGCAGTTCTTC	CASKRGYEQFF
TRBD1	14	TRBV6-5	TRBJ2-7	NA	TGTGCCAGCAGAGCCGGGACAGGGGTCTACGAGCAGTACTTC	CASRAGTGVYEQYF
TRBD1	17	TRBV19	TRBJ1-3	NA	TGTGCCAGTGGTACTCCGGGACAGGGGGCATTTGGAAACACCATATATTTT	CASGTPGQGAFGNTIYF
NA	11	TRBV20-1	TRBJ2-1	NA	TGCAGTGCTAGGGGACTTGCCGAGCAGTTCTTC	CSARGLAEQFF
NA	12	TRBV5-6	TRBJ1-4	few	TGTGCCAGCAGCACCAGGGGTGAAAAACTGTTTTTT	CASSTRGEKLFF
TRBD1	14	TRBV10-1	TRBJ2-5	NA	TGCGCCAGCAGTGACCCAGGACAGGGTGAGACCCAGTACTTC	CASSDPGQGETQYF
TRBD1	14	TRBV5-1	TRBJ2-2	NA	TGCGCCAGCAGCTTGGGACAGGGATTTGGGGAGCTGTTTTTT	CASSLGQGFGELFF
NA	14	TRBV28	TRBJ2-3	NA	TGTGCCAGCAGTTTGTTACACAGGGCAGATACGCAGTATTTT	CASSLLHRADTQYF
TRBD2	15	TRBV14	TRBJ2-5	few	TGTGCCAGCAGCCAAGGTCTAGCGGGCCAAGAGACCCAGTACTTC	CASSQGLAGQETQYF
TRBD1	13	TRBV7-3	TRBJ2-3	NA	TGTGCCAGCAGCCGGGACAGGGCAGATACGCAGTATTTT	CASSRDRADTQYF
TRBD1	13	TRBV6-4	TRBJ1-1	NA	TGTGCCAGCAGCGGGACAGGGATAACTGAAGCTTTCTTT	CASSGTGITEAFF
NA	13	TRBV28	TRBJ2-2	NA	TGTGCCAGCAGTTATATGAACACCGGGGAGCTGTTTTTT	CASSYMNTGELFF
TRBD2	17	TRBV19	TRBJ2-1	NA	TGTGCCAGTAGTTTAGAACGGACTAGCGGGCCCTACAATGAGCAGTTCTTC	CASSLERTSGPYNEQFF
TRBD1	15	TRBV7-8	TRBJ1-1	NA	TGTGCCAGCAGCCGACCGGGGCAGGGGGGCACTGAAGCTTTCTTT	CASSRPGQGGTEAFF
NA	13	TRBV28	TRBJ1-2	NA	TGTGCCAGCAGAAGTGGGCCTAACTATGGCTACACCTTC	CASRSGPNYGYTF
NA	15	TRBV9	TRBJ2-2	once	TGTGCCAGCAGCGTCGGGGGATTATCCACCGGGGAGCTGTTTTTT	CASSVGGLSTGELFF
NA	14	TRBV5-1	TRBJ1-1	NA	TGCGCCAGCAGCAACCATAGGGGGAGCACTGAAGCTTTCTTT	CASSNHRGSTEAFF
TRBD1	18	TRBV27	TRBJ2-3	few	TGTGCCAGCAGTGCTAGTCTAGCCGGGACAGGGGGAACAGATACGCAGTATTTT	CASSASLAGTGGTDTQYF
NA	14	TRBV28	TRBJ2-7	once	TGTGCCAGCAGTGGGGGGGGCGAAAGCTACGAGCAGTACTTC	CASSGGGESYEQYF
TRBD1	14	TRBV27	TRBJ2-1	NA	TGTGCCAGCAGTTTTGGGACAGATTACAATGAGCAGTTCTTC	CASSFGTDYNEQFF
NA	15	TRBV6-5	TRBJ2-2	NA	TGTGCCAGCAGTTACTCAGCAGGGAACACCGGGGAGCTGTTTTTT	CASSYSAGNTGELFF
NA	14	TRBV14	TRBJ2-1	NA	TGTGCCAGCAGCAAGACCCTGGGGCTCAATGAGCAGTTCTTC	CASSKTLGLNEQFF
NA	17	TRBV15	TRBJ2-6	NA	TGTGCCACCAGCAGAGATAGTAGGGGGACTGGGGCCAACGTCCTGACTTTC	CATSRDSRGTGANVLTF
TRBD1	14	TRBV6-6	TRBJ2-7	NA	TGTGCCAGCAGTTCACCGGGACAGTCCTACGAGCAGTACTTC	CASSSPGQSYEQYF
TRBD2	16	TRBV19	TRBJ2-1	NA	TGTGCCACGGGACTAGCGGGAGTTAGATCCTACAATGAGCAGTTCTTC	CATGLAGVRSYNEQFF
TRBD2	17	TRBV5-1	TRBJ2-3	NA	TGCGCCAGCAGCTTGGCTATCCGGGGGGGGAACACAGATACGCAGTATTTT	CASSLAIRGGNTDTQYF
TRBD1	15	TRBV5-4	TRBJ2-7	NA	TGTGCCAGCAGCTTGGCGACAGGGGGCTCCTACGAGCAGTACTTC	CASSLATGGSYEQYF
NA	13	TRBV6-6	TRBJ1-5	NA	TGTGCCAGTTTTCCGGGTCCAAGTCAGCCCCAGCATTTT	CASFPGPSQPQHF
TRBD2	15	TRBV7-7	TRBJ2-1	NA	TGTGCCAGCAGCTTAGGGACTAGCGGGAGCTATGAGCAGTTCTTC	CASSLGTSGSYEQFF
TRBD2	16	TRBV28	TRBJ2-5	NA	TGTGCCAGCAGTTTAATGACTAGCGGGAGGGCGGAGACCCAGTACTTC	CASSLMTSGRAETQYF
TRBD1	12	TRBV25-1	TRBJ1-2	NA	TGTGCCAGCACCCCGAGGACAGGGGGCTACACCTTC	CASTPRTGGYTF
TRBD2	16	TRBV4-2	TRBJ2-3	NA	TGTGCCAGCAGCCAAGACCTAGCGGGAGTAACAGATACGCAGTATTTT	CASSQDLAGVTDTQYF